This T cell receptor (beta chain) was recovered during a study of shared clonotypes between healthy human individuals. This CDR3 has 14 amino acids. From germline, CDR1 is SGHTA and CDR2 FQGNSA. Trimming removed 1 base at V and 0 bases at J, with 6 bases between. Free of recent acute infections or vaccinations, the donors were healthy HIV-negative adults. The authors split each subset's genomic DNA evenly across several immunoSEQ plates. The assay was immunoSEQ multiplex PCR, and TCRdb's table has in-frame clones only and misses some. The data show 450,000 to 500,000 clones, about 78% seen once. The chain is built from TRBV7-2 and TRBJ2-5; D unclear. This sequence was found in a middle-aged woman in good health. Some clones in this sample may be carry-over from other donors' samples. Sample: PBMCs. CDR3 coding DNA: TGTGCCAGCAGCTTAGATTCGTACCAAGAGACCCAGTACTTC. It translates to CASSLDSYQETQYF.